This T cell receptor (beta chain) is drawn from a study of T cells after yellow fever vaccination. With 4 bases clipped from V and 4 bases from J, the junction kept 9 bases outside the gene matches. CDR1 and CDR2 (germline): MNHEY, SVGEGT. The CDR3 is 15 residues long. MiXCR was run by TCRdb on the 5' RACE reads, yielding one entry per CDR3 protein. The sample lists about 310,000 distinct CDR3 sequences; roughly 4% were seen once. The TCR sequence derives from a man between 18 and 35 years old who received the YFV17D yellow fever vaccine. Sequenced here: PBMCs, sampled on the day of the yellow fever booster vaccination. The chain links TRBV6-2 or TRBV6-3 to TRBJ1-2, with 7 bases identical to TRBD1. The CDR3 nucleotides read TGTGCCAGCAGTTCACCGCGCGCAGGGGGCTATGGCTACACCTTC. Encoded protein: CASSSPRAGGYGYTF.